This TCR beta chain was recorded in a study of CD8+CD57+ T cells in acquired aplastic anemia. CD8+CD57+ cell expansion had been shown by flow cytometry in patients chosen for sequencing. The CDR3 is 16 residues long. The germline V gene has CDR1 LGHNA and CDR2 YNFKEQ. V was clipped by 4 bases and J by 8 bases; unmatched bases: 11. It was genomic DNA that served as the template for profiling TCR beta VDJ and CDR3. Each CDR3 protein is one row after TCRdb ran MiXCR on the reads. This table has around 200,000 distinct CDR3 sequences, about half appearing once. In the case of this clonotype: A much larger clone lies a single base off, so this may be a read error.

The receptor's source is a human donor with aplastic anemia. Material for sequencing was sorted CD4+, CD8+, or CD8+CD57+ T cells (not recorded which) from PBMCs. The genes are TRBV4-2 and TRBJ2-1; TRBD2 aligns across 10 bases. CDR3 residues: CASSPPTSGRNDEQFF. In nucleotides, the CDR3 is TGTGCCAGCAGCCCCCCGACTAGCGGGCGCAACGATGAGCAGTTCTTC.